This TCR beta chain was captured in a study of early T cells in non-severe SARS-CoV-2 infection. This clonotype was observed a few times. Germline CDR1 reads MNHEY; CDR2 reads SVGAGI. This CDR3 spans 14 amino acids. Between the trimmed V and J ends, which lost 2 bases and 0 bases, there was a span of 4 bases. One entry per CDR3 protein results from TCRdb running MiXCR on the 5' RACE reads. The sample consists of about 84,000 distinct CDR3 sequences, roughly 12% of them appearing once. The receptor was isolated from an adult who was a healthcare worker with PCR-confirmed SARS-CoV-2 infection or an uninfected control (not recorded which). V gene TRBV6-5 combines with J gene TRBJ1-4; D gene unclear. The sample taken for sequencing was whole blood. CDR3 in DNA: TGTGCCAGCAGTTACGGGGCAACTAATGAAAAACTGTTTTTT. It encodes CASSYGATNEKLFF.